The sample holds a few counts of the clone carrying this T cell receptor (beta chain). Its antigen is not identified. The CDR3 is 12 amino acids. Trimming removed 4 bases from V and 10 bases from J, with 12 bases in between. Germline CDR1 reads SGHNT; CDR2 reads YYREEE (reference sequence). This sample stems from a study of T cell repertoires in cytomegalovirus infection. General study results and limits: Predominance within the ex vivo response was attributable to HLA-C-restricted CMV-specific TCR beta clonotypes.

MiXCR was run by TCRdb on the reads, yielding one entry per CDR3 protein. The sample has around 710,000 distinct CDR3 sequences; roughly 29% are singletons. Sequencing was performed on cultured CD8+ T cells from PBMCs, taken from culture after CMV antigen stimulation. V is TRBV5-4 and J is TRBJ2-1; D ambiguous. The clonotype comes from a human donor in good health (CMV status not recorded). Some clones in this sample may be carry-over from other donors' samples. Here the CDR3 DNA reads TGTGCCAGCAGCCCCTATGGGGTCGAGCAGTTCTTC. It translates to CASSPYGVEQFF.